This T cell receptor (beta chain) was obtained from a study of technical replicates of blood from a few donors. This table comes from immunoSEQ multiplex PCR, and its TCRdb copy is limited to in-frame clones, with some not included. The sample carries around 65,000 clones, around 87% recorded once. The CDR3 totals 16 residues. Germline V gene sequence: CDR1 SNHLY, CDR2 FYNNEI. J lost 3 bases, V lost 6 bases, and 8 bases had no gene match. The V gene is TRBV2, the J gene TRBJ2-5; 12 bases line up with TRBD1. The receptor's source is a human donor in good health. Some clones in this sample may be carry-over from other donors' samples. Sample: PBMCs. The CDR3 nucleotides are TGTGCCAGCAGGCCCGGGACAGGGGGCACGGAAGAGACCCAGTACTTC. The encoded protein is CASRPGTGGTEETQYF. The full variable domain, with the rest looked up from reference TRBV2 and TRBJ2-5, is EPEVTQTPSHQVTQMGQEVILRCVPISNHLYFYWYRQILGQKVEFLVSFYNNEISEKSEIFDDQFSVERPDGSNFTLKIRSTKLEDSAMYFCASRPGTGGTEETQYFGPGTRLLVL.